The clone carrying this T cell receptor (beta chain) showed up many times. This record comes from a study of cytomegalovirus exposure and HLA in healthy donors. The repertoire was sequenced with immunoSEQ multiplex PCR; TCRdb's copy has only in-frame clones and lacks some. The table shows 100,000 to 150,000 clones, with over 90% occurring only once. Deletions cut 0 bases from V and 6 bases from J, with 8 bases between. This CDR3 is 14 amino acids long. Germline CDR1 LGHNA, CDR2 YNFKEQ. This sequence originates from a young woman in good health and CMV-seronegative. The chain joins TRBV4-2 to TRBJ2-2, with D possibly TRBD2 on 5 matching bases. The specimen sequenced was PBMCs. CDR3 sequence: CASSQDLEAGELFF. The CDR3 DNA reads as TGTGCCAGCAGCCAAGATTTGGAGGCCGGGGAGCTGTTTTTT.